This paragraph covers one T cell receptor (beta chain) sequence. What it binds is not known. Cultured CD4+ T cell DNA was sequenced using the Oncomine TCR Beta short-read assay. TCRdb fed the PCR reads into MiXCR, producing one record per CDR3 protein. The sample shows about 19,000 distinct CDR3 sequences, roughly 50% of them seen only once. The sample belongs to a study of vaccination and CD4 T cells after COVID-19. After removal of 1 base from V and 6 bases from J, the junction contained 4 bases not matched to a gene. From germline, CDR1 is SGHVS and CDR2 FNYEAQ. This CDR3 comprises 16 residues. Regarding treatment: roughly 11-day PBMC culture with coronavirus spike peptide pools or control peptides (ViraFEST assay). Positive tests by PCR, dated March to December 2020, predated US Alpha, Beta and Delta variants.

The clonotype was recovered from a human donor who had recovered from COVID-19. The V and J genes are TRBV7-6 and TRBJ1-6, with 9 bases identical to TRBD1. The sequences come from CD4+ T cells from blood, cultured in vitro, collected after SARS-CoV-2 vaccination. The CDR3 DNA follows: TGTGCCAGCAGCTTAGGCGGGACAGGGACTAATTCACCCCTCCACTTT. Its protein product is CASSLGGTGTNSPLHF.